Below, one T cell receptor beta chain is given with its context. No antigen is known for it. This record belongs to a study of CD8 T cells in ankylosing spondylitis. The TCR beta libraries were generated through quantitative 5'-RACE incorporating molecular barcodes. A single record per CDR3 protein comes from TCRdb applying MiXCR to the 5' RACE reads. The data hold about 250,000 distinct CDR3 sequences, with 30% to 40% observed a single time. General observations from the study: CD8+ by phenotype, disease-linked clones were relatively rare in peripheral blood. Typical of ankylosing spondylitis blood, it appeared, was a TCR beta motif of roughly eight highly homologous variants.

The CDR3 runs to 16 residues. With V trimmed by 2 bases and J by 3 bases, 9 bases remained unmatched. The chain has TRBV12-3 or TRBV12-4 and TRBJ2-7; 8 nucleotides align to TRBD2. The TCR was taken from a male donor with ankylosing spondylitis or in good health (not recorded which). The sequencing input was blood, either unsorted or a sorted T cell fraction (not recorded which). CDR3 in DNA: TGTGCCAGCAGTTTACGGGGGGGCCCAGGTGGCTACGAGCAGTACTTC. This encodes CASSLRGGPGGYEQYF.